Listed here is a single TCR beta chain. What it binds is not known. Trimming stripped 2 bases from V and 9 bases from J, with 11 bases between. Looked up from germline, CDR1 is SGHTA and CDR2 is FQGNSA. The CDR3 consists of 13 residues. The data originate from a study of a mutant IDH1 vaccine in newly diagnosed glioma. Study details: Previous care, which was radiotherapy, temozolomide, or both, most often involved both.

Study-wide findings and caveats: Induction of immune responses by the vaccine occurred in approximately 92% of patients.

Sample time point: week 23, last vaccination. The study gave 300 ug of mutant IDH1 20-mer peptide per vaccine dose, with topical imiquimod. Some clones are missing from TCRdb's copy, which holds only in-frame ones; the method was immunoSEQ multiplex PCR. The sample records approximately 82,000 clones, almost 85% being singletons. The chain joins TRBV7-2 to TRBJ2-1; D may match TRBD1 or TRBD2 (6 bases each). The sample consisted of PBMCs, taken from a glioma patient whose treatment included an IDH1 peptide vaccine. The TCR sequence derives from a man aged 30-40 years with glioma. Some clones in this sample may be carry-over from other donors' samples. The CDR3 region has the DNA TGTGCCAGCAGCTTACCACAGGGAGGTGAGCAGTTCTTC. It specifies CASSLPQGGEQFF.